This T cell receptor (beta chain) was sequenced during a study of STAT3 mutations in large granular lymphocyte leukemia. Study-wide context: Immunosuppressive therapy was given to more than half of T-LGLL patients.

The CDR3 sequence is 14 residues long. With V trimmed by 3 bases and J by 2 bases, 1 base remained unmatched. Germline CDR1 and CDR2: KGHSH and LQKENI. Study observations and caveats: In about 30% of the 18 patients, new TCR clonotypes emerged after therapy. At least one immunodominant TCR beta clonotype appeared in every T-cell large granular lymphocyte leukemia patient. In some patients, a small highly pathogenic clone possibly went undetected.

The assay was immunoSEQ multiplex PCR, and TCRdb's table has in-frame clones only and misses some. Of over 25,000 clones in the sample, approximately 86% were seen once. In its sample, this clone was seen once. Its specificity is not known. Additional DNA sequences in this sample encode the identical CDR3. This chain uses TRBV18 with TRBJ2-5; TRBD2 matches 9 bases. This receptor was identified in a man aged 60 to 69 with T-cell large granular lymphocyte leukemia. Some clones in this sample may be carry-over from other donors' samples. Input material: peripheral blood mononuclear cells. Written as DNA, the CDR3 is TGTGCCAGCTCACCGGGACTAGCACAAGAGACCCAGTACTTC. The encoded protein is CASSPGLAQETQYF.